The source of this TCR beta chain is a study of blood T cell repertoires in COVID-19. Methods used by the authors: From reference gene primer amplification, estimates of nucleated cell counts were derived. Assay used: immunoSEQ multiplex PCR; TCRdb lists only in-frame clones, some missing. V and J calls and clone size are those listed in that table; D and trimming were worked out from the DNA. This sample has fewer than 150,000 clones, with approximately 86% found just once. The CDR3 totals 17 residues. V was clipped by 0 bases and J by 2 bases; unmatched bases: 6. Germline CDR1 is SGDLS and CDR2 is YYNGEE.

The J gene is TRBJ1-3, the V gene TRBV9, with TRBD1 matching 9 bases. This TCR was sampled from a human donor in a cohort sampled during active COVID-19. What was sequenced was peripheral blood. As DNA, the CDR3 is TGTGCCAGCAGCGTAGATGTTGGGGACAGGGCTGGAAACACCATATATTTT. Its translation is CASSVDVGDRAGNTIYF.